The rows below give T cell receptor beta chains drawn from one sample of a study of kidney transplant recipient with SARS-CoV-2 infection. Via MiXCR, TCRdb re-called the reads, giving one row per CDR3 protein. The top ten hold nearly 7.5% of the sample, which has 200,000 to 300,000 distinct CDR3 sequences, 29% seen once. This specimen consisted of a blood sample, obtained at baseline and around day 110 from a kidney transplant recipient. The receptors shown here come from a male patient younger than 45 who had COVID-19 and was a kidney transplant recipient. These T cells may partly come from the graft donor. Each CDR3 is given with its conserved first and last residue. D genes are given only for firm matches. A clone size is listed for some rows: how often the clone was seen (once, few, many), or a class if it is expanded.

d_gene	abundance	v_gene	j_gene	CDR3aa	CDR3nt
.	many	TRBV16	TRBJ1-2	CASSRMLVVRKTYGYTF	TGTGCCAGCAGCAGAATGCTGGTCGTTAGAAAGACCTATGGCTACACCTTC
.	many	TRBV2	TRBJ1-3	CASKGSILSGNTIYF	TGTGCCAGCAAAGGCAGCATCCTCTCTGGAAACACCATATATTTT
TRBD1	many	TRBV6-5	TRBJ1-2	CASSPTGGGQGTFF	TGTGCCAGCAGTCCTACCGGGGGAGGACAGGGCACCTTCTTC
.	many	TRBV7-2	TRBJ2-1	CASSSYGNNEQFF	TGTGCCAGCAGCTCGTACGGGAACAATGAGCAGTTCTTC
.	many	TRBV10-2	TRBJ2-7	CASSEPLGLSGYEQYF	TGCGCCAGCAGTGAGCCCCTGGGGCTATCAGGCTACGAGCAGTACTTC
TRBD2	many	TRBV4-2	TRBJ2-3	CASSHDLLAGGVADTQYF	TGTGCCAGCAGCCACGACTTGCTAGCGGGAGGGGTGGCAGATACGCAGTATTTT
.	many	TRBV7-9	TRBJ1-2	CASSLDSGLNYGYTF	TGTGCCAGCAGCTTAGATTCGGGACTGAACTATGGCTACACCTTC
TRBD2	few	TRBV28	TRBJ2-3	CASSFGLAGTDTQYF	TGTGCCAGCAGTTTTGGACTAGCGGGCACAGATACGCAGTATTTT
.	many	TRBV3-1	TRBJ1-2	CASSSLRTLRKTYGYTF	TGTGCCAGCAGCAGTCTACGCACCCTTCGAAAGACCTATGGCTACACCTTC
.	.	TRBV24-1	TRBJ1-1	CATSDSRGGDTEAFF	TGTGCCACCAGTGATTCGAGGGGTGGGGACACTGAAGCTTTCTTT
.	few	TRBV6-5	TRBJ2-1	CASRDGTGSSYNEQFF	TGTGCCAGCAGAGATGGGACTGGGAGCTCCTACAATGAGCAGTTCTTC
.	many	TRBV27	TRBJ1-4	CASSLGGSEKLFF	TGTGCCAGCAGCTTAGGGGGAAGTGAAAAACTGTTTTTT
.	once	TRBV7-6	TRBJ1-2	CASSLCSEFRKTYGYTF	TGTGCCAGCAGCTTGTGCAGTGAATTTCGAAAGACCTATGGCTACACCTTC
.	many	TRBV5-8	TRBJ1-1	CASSLGSIGGYTEAFF	TGTGCCAGCAGCTTGGGGTCCATCGGGGGCTACACTGAAGCTTTCTTT
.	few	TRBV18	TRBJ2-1	CASSPTTVDEQFF	TGTGCCAGCTCACCCACGACAGTTGATGAGCAGTTCTTC
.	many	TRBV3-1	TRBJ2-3	CASSQRGPRADTQYF	TGTGCCAGCAGCCAAAGGGGACCCCGCGCAGATACGCAGTATTTT
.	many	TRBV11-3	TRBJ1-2	CASSVAGDLGKTYGYTF	TGTGCCAGCAGCGTCGCAGGCGATCTCGGAAAGACCTATGGCTACACCTTC
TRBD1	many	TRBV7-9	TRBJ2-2	CASSLGWDRGTLLFF	TGTGCCAGCAGCTTAGGTTGGGACAGGGGGACTTTGCTGTTTTTT
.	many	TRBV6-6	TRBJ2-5	CASSRVFQETQYF	TGTGCCAGCAGCAGGGTCTTCCAAGAGACCCAGTACTTC
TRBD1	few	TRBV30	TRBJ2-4	CAWSTGARAKNIQYF	TGTGCCTGGTCCACAGGGGCCAGGGCCAAAAACATTCAGTACTTC
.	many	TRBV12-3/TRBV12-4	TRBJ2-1	CASSPPGRRPGSNEQFF	TGTGCCAGCAGTCCCCCCGGACGGCGGCCCGGTTCTAATGAGCAGTTCTTC
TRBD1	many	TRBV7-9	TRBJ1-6	CASSPDRESSPLHF	TGTGCCAGCAGCCCGGACAGGGAAAGTTCACCCCTCCACTTT
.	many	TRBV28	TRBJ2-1	CASSFTGDSEQFF	TGTGCCAGCAGTTTCACCGGCGATAGTGAGCAGTTCTTC
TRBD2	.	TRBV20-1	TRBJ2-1	CSARERASGMAEQFF	TGCAGTGCTAGAGAGAGGGCTAGCGGGATGGCAGAGCAGTTCTTC
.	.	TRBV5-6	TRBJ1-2	CASNDYNSRKTYGYTF	TGTGCCAGCAATGACTACAATAGTCGAAAGACCTATGGCTACACCTTC
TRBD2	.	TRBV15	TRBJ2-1	CATSRTSGGAYNEQFF	TGTGCCACCAGCAGGACTAGCGGGGGGGCCTACAATGAGCAGTTCTTC
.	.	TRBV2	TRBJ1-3	CASSKTGVRNTIYF	TGTGCCAGCAGTAAGACAGGAGTACGGAACACCATATATTTT
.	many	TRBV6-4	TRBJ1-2	CASSWAASHGKTYGYTF	TGTGCCAGCAGTTGGGCGGCCTCACACGGAAAGACCTATGGCTACACCTTC
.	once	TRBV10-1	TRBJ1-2	CAGSIRGRSRKTYGYTF	TGCGCCGGCAGTATAAGAGGAAGATCTCGAAAGACCTATGGCTACACCTTC
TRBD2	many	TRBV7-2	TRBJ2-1	CASSSGRARYNEQFF	TGTGCCAGCAGTAGCGGGAGGGCCCGTTACAATGAGCAGTTCTTC
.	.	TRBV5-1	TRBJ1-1	CASSLFSEMNTEAFF	TGCGCCAGCAGCTTGTTTTCGGAAATGAACACTGAAGCTTTCTTT
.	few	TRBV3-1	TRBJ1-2	CASSQCCTLRKTYGYTF	TGTGCCAGCAGCCAGTGTTGCACCCTTCGAAAGACCTATGGCTACACCTTC
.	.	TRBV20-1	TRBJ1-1	CSAPRTENTEAFF	TGCAGTGCTCCGAGGACAGAGAACACTGAAGCTTTCTTT
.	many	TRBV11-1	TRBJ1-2	CASSVHAKAGKTYGYTF	TGTGCCAGCAGCGTTCACGCTAAGGCTGGAAAGACCTATGGCTACACCTTC
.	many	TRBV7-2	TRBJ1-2	CASSIYARDGKTYGYTF	TGTGCCAGCAGCATCTATGCCAGAGACGGAAAGACCTATGGCTACACCTTC
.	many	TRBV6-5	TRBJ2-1	CASSGWIGNEQFF	TGTGCCAGCAGCGGCTGGATTGGGAATGAGCAGTTCTTC
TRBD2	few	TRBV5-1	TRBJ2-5	CASTPTGGRGETQYF	TGCGCCAGCACCCCCACCGGGGGGAGAGGGGAGACCCAGTACTTC